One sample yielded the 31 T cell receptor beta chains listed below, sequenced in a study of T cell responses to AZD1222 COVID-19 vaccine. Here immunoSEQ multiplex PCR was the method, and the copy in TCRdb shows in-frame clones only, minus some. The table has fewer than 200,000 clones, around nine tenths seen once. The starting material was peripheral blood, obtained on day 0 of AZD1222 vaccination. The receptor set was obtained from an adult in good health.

The CDR3 DNA follows: TGTGCCAGCAGCCTTCGTATTCCGGGAGGGGGGTTGGAGACCCAGTACTTC. Translating it yields CASSLRIPGGGLETQYF. The chain carries TRBV7-6 and TRBJ2-5; 8 bases are shared with TRBD2. The CDR3 length is 17 residues. The germline gives CDR1 SGHVS, CDR2 FNYEAQ. V gave up 5 bases and J gave up 5 bases; unmatched junction bases: 16.

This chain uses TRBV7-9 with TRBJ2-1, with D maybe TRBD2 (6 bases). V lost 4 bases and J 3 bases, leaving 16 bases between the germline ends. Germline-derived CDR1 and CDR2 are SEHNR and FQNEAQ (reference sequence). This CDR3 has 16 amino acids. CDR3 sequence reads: CASSSGPGLFYNEQFF. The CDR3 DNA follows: TGTGCCAGCAGCTCAGGACCGGGACTTTTCTACAATGAGCAGTTCTTC. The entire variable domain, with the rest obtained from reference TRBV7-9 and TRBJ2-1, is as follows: DTGVSQNPRHKITKRGQNVTFRCDPISEHNRLYWYRQTLGQGPEFLTYFQNEAQLEKSRLLSDRFSAERPKGSFSTLEIQRTEQGDSAMYLCASSSGPGLFYNEQFFGPGTRLTVL.

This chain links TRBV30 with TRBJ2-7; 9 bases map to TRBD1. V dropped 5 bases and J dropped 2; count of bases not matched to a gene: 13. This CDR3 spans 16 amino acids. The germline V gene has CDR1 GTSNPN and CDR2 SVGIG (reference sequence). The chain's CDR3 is CAWAGQGGAGAYEQYF. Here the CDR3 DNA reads TGTGCCTGGGCGGGACAGGGTGGAGCAGGGGCCTACGAGCAGTACTTC.

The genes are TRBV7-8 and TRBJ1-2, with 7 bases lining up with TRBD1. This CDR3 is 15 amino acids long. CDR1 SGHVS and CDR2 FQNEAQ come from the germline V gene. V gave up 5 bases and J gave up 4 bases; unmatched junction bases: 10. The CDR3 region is CASSPHRGGSYGYTF. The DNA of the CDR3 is TGTGCCAGCAGCCCGCACAGGGGAGGTAGCTATGGCTACACCTTC. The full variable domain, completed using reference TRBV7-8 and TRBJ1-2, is GAGVSQSPRYKVAKRGQDVALRCDPISGHVSLFWYQQALGQGPEFLTYFQNEAQLDKSGLPSDRFFAERPEGSVSTLKIQRTQQEDSAVYLCASSPHRGGSYGYTFGSGTRLTVV.

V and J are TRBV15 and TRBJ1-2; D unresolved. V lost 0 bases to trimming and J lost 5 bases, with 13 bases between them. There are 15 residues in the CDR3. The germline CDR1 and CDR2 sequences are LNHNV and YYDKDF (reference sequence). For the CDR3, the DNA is TGTGCCACCAGCAGAGATACCGCGGGGAAATATGGCTACACCTTC. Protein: CATSRDTAGKYGYTF.

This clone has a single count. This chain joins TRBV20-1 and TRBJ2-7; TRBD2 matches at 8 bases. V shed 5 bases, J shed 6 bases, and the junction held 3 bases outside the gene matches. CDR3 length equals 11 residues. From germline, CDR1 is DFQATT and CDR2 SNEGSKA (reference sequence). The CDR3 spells CSAGAGVEQYF. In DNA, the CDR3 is TGCAGTGCTGGAGCGGGAGTCGAGCAGTACTTC.

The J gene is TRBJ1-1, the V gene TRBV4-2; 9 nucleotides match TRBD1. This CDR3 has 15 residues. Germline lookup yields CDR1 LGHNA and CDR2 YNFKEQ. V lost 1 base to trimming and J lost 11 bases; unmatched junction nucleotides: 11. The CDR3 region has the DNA TGTGCCAGCAGCCAAGGGACAGGGGAGGCCGCGAAGGCTTTCTTT. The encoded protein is CASSQGTGEAAKAFF.

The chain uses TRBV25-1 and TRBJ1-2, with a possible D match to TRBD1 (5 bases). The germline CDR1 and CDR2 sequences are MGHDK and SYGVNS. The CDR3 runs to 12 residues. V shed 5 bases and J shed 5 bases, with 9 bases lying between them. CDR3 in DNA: TGTGCCAGCAGTATCGACAGTTATGGCTACACCTTC. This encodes CASSIDSYGYTF.

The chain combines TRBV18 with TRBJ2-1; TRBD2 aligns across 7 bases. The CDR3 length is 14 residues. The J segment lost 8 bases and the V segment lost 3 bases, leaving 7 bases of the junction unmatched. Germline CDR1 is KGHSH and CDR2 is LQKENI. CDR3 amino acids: CASSPWTSSHEQFF. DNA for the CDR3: TGTGCCAGCTCACCCTGGACTAGTTCCCATGAGCAGTTCTTC.

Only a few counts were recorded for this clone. The CDR3 region has the DNA TGTGCCAGCAGTTTAGTAGGGGACCCCCTCTATGGCTACACCTTC. It translates to CASSLVGDPLYGYTF. This chain links TRBV27 with TRBJ1-2; D might be TRBD1 (5 bases). Trimming took 2 bases from V and 4 from J, leaving 14 bases between them. CDR1 and CDR2 from the germline V gene are MNHEY and SMNVEV (reference sequence). The CDR3 contains 15 residues.

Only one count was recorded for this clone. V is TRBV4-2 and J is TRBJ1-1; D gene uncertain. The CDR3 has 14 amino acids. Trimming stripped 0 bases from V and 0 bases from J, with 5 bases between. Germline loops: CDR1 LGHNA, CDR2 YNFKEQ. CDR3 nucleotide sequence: TGTGCCAGCAGCCAAGATACCCTGAACACTGAAGCTTTCTTT. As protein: CASSQDTLNTEAFF.

The CDR3 bases are TGTGCCAGCGGCAGGGGCACGAGCTCCTACAATGAGCAGTTCTTC. Translating it yields CASGRGTSSYNEQFF. The V and J genes are TRBV5-4 and TRBJ2-1; tentative D call: TRBD1 (6 bases). CDR1 and CDR2 (germline): SGHNT, YYREEE (reference sequence). This CDR3 contains 15 residues. Trimming pared 7 bases from V and 0 bases from J, leaving 14 bases between. The whole variable domain, remainder taken from reference TRBV5-4 and TRBJ2-1, is ETGVTQSPTHLIKTRGQQVTLRCSSQSGHNTVSWYQQALGQGPQFIFQYYREEENGRGNFPPRFSGLQFPNYSSELNVNALELDDSALYLCASGRGTSSYNEQFFGPGTRLTVL.

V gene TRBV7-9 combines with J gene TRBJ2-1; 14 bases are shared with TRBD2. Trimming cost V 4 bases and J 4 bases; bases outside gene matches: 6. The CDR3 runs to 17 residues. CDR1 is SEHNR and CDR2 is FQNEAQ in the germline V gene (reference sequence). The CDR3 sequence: CASSSRTSGRKYNEQFF. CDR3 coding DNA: TGTGCCAGCAGCTCCCGGACTAGCGGGAGGAAATACAATGAGCAGTTCTTC.

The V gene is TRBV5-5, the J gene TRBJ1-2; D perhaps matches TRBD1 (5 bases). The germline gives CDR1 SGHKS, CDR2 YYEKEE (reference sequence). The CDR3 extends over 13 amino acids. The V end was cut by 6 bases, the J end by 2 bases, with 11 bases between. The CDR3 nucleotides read TGTGCCAGCACCTTAGGACAAAACTATGGCTACACCTTC. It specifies CASTLGQNYGYTF.

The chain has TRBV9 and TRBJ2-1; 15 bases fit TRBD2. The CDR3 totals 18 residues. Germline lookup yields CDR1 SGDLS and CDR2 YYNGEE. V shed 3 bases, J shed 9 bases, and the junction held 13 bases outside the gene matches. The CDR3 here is CASSAEPGLAGGGGEQFF. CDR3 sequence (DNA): TGTGCCAGCAGCGCGGAACCGGGACTAGCGGGAGGTGGAGGTGAGCAGTTCTTC.

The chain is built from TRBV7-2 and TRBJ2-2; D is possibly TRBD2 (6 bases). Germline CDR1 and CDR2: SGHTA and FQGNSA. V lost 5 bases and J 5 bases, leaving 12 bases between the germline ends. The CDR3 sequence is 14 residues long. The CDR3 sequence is CASSREWETGELFF. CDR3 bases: TGTGCCAGCAGCCGGGAGTGGGAGACCGGGGAGCTGTTTTTT. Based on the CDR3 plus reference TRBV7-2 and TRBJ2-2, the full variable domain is GAGVSQSPSNKVTEKGKDVELRCDPISGHTALYWYRQSLGQGLEFLIYFQGNSAPDKSGLPSDRFSAERTGGSVSTLTIQRTQQEDSAVYLCASSREWETGELFFGEGSRLTVL.

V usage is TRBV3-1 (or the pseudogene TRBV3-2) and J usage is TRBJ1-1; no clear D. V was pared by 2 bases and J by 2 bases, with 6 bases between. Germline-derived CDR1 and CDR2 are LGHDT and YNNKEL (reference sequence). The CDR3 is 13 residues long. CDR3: CASSQIENTEAFF. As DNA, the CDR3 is TGTGCCAGCAGCCAAATAGAAAACACTGAAGCTTTCTTT.

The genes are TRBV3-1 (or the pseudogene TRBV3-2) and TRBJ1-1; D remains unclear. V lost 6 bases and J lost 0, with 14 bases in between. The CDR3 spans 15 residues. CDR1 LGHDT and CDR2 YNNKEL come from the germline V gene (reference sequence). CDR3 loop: CASSRGTDLNTEAFF. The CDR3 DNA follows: TGTGCCAGCAGTCGGGGAACCGATTTGAACACTGAAGCTTTCTTT.

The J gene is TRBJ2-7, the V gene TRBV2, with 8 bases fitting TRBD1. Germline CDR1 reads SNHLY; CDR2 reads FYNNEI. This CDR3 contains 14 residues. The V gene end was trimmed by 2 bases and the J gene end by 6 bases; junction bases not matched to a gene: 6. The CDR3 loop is CASSEQTGAVEQYF. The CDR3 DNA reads TGTGCCAGCAGTGAACAGACAGGGGCAGTCGAGCAGTACTTC.

The CDR3 nucleotides are TGCGCCAGCAGCTTGAGACAGGGGGCCATGGTCGGGGAGCTGTTTTTT. It encodes CASSLRQGAMVGELFF. The chain is built from TRBV5-1 and TRBJ2-2; 10 bases agree with TRBD1. Losses at the gene ends were 1 base for V and 7 bases for J; bases not matched to a gene: 7. The CDR3 is 16 residues long. Germline CDR1 and CDR2: SGHRS and YFSETQ.

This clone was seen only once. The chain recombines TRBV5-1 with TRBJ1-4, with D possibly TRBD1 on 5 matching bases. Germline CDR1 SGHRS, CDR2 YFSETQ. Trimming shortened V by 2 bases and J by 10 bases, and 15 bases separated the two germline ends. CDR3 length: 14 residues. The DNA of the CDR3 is TGCGCCAGCAGCTTCCAGGGCGAGTTCGGAAAACTGTTTTTT. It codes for CASSFQGEFGKLFF. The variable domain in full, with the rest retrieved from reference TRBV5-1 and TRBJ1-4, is KAGVTQTPRYLIKTRGQQVTLSCSPISGHRSVSWYQQTPGQGLQFLFEYFSETQRNKGNFPGRFSGRQFSNSRSEMNVSTLELGDSALYLCASSFQGEFGKLFFGSGTQLSVL.

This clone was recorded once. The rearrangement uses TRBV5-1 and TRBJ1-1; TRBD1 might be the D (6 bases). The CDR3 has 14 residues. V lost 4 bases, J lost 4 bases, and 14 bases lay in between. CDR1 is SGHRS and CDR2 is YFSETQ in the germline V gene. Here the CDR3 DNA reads TGCGCCAGCAGCGTGACAGGAATTCCCACTGAAGCTTTCTTT. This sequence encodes CASSVTGIPTEAFF.

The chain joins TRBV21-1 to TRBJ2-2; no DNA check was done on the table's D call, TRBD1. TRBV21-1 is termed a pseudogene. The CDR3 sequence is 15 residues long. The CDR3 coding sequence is TGTGCCAGCACCCCCGGGACAGGGGGCACCGGGGAGCTGTTTTTT. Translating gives CASTPGTGGTGELFF.

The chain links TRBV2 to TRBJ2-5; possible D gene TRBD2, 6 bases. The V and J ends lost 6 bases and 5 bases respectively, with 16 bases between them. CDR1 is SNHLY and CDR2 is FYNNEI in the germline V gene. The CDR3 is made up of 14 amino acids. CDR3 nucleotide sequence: TGTGCCAGCAGCCGTGGAGGGCCAACGGAGACCCAGTACTTC. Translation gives CASSRGGPTETQYF.

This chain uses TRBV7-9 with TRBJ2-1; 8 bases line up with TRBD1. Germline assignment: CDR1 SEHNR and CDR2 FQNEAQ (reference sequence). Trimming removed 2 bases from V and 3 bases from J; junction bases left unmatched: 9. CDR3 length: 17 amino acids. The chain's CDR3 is CASSLPPSGQGYNEQFF. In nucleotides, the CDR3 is TGTGCCAGCAGCTTACCTCCTAGTGGACAGGGCTACAATGAGCAGTTCTTC.

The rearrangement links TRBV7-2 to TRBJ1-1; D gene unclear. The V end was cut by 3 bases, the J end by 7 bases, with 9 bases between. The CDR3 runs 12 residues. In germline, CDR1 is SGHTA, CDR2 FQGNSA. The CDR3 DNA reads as TGTGCCAGCAGCTTGAACAGAGTTGAAGCTTTCTTT. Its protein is CASSLNRVEAFF.

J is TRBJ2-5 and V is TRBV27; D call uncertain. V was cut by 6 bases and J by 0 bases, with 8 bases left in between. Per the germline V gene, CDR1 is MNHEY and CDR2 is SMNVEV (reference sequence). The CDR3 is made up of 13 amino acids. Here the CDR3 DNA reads TGTGCCAGCAGCCGCTCTCACCAAGAGACCCAGTACTTC. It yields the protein CASSRSHQETQYF.

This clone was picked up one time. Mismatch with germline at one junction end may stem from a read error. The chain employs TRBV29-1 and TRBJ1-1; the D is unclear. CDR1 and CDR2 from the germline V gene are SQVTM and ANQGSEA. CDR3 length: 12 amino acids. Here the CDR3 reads CSAWGGNAEAFF. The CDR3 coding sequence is TGCAGCGCTTGGGGAGGGAACGCTGAAGCTTTCTTT.

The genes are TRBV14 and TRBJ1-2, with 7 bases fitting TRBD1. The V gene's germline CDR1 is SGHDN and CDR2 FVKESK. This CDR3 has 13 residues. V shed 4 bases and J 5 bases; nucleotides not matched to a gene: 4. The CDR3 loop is CASSPGQLYGYTF. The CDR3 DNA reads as TGTGCCAGCAGCCCGGGACAGCTTTATGGCTACACCTTC.

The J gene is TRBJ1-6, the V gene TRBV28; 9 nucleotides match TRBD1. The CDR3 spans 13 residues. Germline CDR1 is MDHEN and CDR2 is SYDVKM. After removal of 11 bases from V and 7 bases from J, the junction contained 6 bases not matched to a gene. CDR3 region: CAVWDRDNSPLHF. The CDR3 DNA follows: TGTGCCGTGTGGGACAGGGACAATTCACCCCTCCACTTT.

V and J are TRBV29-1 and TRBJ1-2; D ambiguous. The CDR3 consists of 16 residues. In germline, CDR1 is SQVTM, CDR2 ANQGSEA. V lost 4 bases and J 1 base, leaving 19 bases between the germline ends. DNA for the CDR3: TGCAGCGTTGCCCCCGGCAGAACCCGCCTTAACTATGGCTACACCTTC. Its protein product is CSVAPGRTRLNYGYTF.